This record concerns one T cell receptor (beta chain) sequence. What it recognizes is unknown. Sample time point: patch test 1, 2 weeks after DPC sensitization. Treatment reported: therapeutic diphenylcyclopropenone sensitization with weekly scalp DPC. This specimen belongs to a study of human T cells and chemical hapten exposure. TCRdb re-analysed the RACE reads in MiXCR, keeping a single row per CDR3 protein. Among some 170,000 distinct CDR3 sequences listed, 20% to 25% were seen once. In germline, CDR1 is WSHSY, CDR2 SAAADI. Trimming at V came to 1 base and at J to 2 bases, leaving 14 bases not matched to a gene. The CDR3 runs 19 residues. Study-wide findings and caveats: TCRs above 1 in 1000 frequency did not change with DPC sensitization.

The source of this sequence is a woman aged 45-65 years with alopecia areata. Some clones in this sample may be carry-over from other donors' samples. This chain joins TRBV10-2 and TRBJ2-3; 8 bases line up with TRBD2. The starting material was whole blood, obtained in connection with sensitization to the hapten diphenylcyclopropenone (DPC). CDR3 protein: CASSEFPRGLGGATDTQYF. The DNA of the CDR3 is TGCGCCAGCAGTGAGTTCCCCCGGGGACTAGGGGGGGCCACAGATACGCAGTATTTT.